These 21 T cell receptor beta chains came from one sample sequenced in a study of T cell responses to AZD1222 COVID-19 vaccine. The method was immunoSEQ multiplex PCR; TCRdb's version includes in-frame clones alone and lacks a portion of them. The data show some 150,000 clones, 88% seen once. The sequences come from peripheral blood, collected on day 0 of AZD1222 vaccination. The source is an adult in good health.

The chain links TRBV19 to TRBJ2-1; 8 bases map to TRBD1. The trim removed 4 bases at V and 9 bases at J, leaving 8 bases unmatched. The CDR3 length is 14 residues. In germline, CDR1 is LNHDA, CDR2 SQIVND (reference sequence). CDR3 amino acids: CASSKQGGPSEQFF. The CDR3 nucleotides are TGTGCCAGTAGTAAACAGGGGGGCCCCAGTGAGCAGTTCTTC.

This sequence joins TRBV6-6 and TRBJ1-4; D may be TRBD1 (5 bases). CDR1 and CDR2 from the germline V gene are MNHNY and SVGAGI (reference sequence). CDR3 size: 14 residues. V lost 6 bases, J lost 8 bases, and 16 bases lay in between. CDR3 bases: TGTGCCAGCAGCGACGTCAGGGATAGGGAAAAACTGTTTTTT. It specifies CASSDVRDREKLFF.

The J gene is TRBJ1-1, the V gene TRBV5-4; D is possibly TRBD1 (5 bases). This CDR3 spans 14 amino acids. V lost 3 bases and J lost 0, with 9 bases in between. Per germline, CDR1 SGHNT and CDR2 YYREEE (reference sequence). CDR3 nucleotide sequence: TGTGCCAGCAGCTCAGGGAAAATGAACACTGAAGCTTTCTTT. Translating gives CASSSGKMNTEAFF. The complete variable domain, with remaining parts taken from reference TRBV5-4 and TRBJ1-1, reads ETGVTQSPTHLIKTRGQQVTLRCSSQSGHNTVSWYQQALGQGPQFIFQYYREEENGRGNFPPRFSGLQFPNYSSELNVNALELDDSALYLCASSSGKMNTEAFFGQGTRLTVV.

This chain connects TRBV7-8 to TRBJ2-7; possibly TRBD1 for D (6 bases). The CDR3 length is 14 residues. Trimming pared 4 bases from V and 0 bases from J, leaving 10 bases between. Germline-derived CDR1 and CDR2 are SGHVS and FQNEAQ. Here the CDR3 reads CASSSARGSYEQYF. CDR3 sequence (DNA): TGTGCCAGCAGCTCGGCCAGGGGCTCCTACGAGCAGTACTTC. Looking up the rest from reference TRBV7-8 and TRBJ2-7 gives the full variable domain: GAGVSQSPRYKVAKRGQDVALRCDPISGHVSLFWYQQALGQGPEFLTYFQNEAQLDKSGLPSDRFFAERPEGSVSTLKIQRTQQEDSAVYLCASSSARGSYEQYFGPGTRLTVT.

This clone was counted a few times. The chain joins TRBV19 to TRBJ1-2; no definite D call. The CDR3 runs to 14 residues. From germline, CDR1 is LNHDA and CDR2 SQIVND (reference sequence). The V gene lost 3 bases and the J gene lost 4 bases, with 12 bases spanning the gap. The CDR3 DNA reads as TGTGCCAGTAGTATCGGAACAGCGGTCTATGGCTACACCTTC. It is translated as CASSIGTAVYGYTF. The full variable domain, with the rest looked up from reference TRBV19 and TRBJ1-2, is DGGITQSPKYLFRKEGQNVTLSCEQNLNHDAMYWYRQDPGQGLRLIYYSQIVNDFQKGDIAEGYSVSREKKESFPLTVTSAQKNPTAFYLCASSIGTAVYGYTFGSGTRLTVV.

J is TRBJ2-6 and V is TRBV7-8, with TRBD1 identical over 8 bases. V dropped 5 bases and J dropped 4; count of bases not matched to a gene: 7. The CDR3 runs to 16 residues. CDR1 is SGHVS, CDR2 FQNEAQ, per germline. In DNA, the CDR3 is TGTGCCAGCAGCGCGAGGACAGGGCACGGGGCCAACGTCCTGACTTTC. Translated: CASSARTGHGANVLTF.

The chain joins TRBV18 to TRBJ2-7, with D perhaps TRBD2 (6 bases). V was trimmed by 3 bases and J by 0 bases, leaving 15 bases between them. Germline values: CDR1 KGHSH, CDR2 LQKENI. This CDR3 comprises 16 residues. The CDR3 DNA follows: TGTGCCAGCTCACCTTCCCGACTAGGGAGCTCCTACGAGCAGTACTTC. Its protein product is CASSPSRLGSSYEQYF. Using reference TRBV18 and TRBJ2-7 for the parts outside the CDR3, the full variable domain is NAGVMQNPRHLVRRRGQEARLRCSPMKGHSHVYWYRQLPEEGLKFMVYLQKENIIDESGMPKERFSAEFPKEGPSILRIQQVVRGDSAAYFCASSPSRLGSSYEQYFGPGTRLTVT.

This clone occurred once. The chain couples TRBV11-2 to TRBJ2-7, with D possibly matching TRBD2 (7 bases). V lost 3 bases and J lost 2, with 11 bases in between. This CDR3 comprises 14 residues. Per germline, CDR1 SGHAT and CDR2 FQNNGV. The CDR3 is CASSLGRGPYEQYF. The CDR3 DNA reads TGTGCCAGCAGCTTGGGGCGGGGGCCCTACGAGCAGTACTTC.

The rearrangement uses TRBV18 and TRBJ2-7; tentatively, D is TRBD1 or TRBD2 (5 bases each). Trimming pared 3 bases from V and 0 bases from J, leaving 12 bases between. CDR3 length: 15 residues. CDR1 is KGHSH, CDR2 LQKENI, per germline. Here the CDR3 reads CASSPGTLSSYEQYF. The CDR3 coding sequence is TGTGCCAGCTCACCCGGGACCCTGAGCTCCTACGAGCAGTACTTC.

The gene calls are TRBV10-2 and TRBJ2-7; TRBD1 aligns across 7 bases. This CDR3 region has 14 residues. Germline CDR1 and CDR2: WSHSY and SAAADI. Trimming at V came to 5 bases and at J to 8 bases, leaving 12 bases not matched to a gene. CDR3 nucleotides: TGCGCCAGCAGTTTAGACAGGGTTCCTAAGAAGCAGTACTTC. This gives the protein CASSLDRVPKKQYF.

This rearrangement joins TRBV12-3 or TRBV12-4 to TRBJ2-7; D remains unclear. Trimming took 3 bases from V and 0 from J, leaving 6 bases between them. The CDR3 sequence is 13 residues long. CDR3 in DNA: TGTGCCAGCAGTTTGGCAGGCTCCTACGAGCAGTACTTC. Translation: CASSLAGSYEQYF.

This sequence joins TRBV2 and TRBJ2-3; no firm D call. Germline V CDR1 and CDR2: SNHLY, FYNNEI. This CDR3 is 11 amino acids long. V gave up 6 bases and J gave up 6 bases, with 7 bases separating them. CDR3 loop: CASRVRDTQYF. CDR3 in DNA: TGTGCCAGCAGGGTCCGGGATACGCAGTATTTT.

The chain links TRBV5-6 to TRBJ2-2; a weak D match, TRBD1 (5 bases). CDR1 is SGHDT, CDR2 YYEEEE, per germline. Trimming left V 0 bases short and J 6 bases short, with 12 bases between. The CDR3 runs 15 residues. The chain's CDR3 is CASSLVETRAGELFF. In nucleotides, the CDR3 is TGTGCCAGCAGCTTGGTGGAGACCAGGGCCGGGGAGCTGTTTTTT. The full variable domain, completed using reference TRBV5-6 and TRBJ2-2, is DAGVTQSPTHLIKTRGQQVTLRCSPKSGHDTVSWYQQALGQGPQFIFQYYEEEERQRGNFPDRFSGHQFPNYSSELNVNALLLGDSALYLCASSLVETRAGELFFGEGSRLTVL.

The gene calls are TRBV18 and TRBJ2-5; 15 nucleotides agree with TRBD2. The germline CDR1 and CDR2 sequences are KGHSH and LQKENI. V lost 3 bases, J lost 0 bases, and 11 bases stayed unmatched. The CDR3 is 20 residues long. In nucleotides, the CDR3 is TGTGCCAGCTCACCCCCCCCCGGGGGACTAGCGGGGGGCGACCAAGAGACCCAGTACTTC. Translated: CASSPPPGGLAGGDQETQYF.

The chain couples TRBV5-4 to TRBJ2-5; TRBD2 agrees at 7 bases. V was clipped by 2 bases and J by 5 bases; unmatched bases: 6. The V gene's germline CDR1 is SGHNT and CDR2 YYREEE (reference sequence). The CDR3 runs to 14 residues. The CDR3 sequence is CASSFGGGKETQYF. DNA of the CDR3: TGTGCCAGCAGCTTTGGGGGGGGAAAGGAGACCCAGTACTTC.

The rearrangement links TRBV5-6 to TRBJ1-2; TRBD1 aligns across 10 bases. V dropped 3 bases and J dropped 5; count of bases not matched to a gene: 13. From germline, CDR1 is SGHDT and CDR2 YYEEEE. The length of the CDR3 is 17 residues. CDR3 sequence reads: CASSSPLQPDRGYGYTF. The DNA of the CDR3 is TGTGCCAGCAGCTCACCTCTACAGCCGGACAGGGGGTATGGCTACACCTTC.

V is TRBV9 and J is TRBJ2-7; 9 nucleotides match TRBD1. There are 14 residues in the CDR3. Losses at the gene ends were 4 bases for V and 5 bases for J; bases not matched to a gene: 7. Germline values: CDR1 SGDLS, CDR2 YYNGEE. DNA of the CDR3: TGTGCCAGCAGCTTGGGACAGGGTATAAACGAGCAGTACTTC. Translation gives CASSLGQGINEQYF. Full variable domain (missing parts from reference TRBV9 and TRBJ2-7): DSGVTQTPKHLITATGQRVTLRCSPRSGDLSVYWYQQSLDQGLQFLIQYYNGEERAKGNILERFSAQQFPDLHSELNLSSLELGDSALYFCASSLGQGINEQYFGPGTRLTVT.

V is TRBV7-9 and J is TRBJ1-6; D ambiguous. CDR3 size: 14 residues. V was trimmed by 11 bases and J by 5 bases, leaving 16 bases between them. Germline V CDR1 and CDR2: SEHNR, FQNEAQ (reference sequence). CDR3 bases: TGTGCCGGCCGTTATGAAGGAAATAATTCACCCCTCCACTTT. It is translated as CAGRYEGNNSPLHF.

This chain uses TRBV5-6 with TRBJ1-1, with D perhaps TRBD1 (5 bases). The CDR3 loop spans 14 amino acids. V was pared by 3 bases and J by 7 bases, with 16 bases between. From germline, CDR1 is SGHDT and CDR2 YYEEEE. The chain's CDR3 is CASSSTGTGGEAFF. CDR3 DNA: TGTGCCAGCAGCTCAACGGGGACCGGGGGTGAAGCTTTCTTT.

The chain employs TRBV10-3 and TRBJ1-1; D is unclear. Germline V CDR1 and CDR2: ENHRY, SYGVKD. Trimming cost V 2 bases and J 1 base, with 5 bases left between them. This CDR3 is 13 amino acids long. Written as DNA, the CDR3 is TGTGCCATCAGTGAGCCAGAGAACACTGAAGCTTTCTTT. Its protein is CAISEPENTEAFF.

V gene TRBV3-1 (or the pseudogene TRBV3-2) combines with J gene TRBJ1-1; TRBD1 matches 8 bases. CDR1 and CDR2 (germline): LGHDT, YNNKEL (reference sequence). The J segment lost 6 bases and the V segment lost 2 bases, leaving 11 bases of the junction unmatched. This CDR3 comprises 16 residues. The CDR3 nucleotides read TGTGCCAGCAGCCAACGTGGGCAGGGGGCGCGGGCTGAAGCTTTCTTT. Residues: CASSQRGQGARAEAFF.